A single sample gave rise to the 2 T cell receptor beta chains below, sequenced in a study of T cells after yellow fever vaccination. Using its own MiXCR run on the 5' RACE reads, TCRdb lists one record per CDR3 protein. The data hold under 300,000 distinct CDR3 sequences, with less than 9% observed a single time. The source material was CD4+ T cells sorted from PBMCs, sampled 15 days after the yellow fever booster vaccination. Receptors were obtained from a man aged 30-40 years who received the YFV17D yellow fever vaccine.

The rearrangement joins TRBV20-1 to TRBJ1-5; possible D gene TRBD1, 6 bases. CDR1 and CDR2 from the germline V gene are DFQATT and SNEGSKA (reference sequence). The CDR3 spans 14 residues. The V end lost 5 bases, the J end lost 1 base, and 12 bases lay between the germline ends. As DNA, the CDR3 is TGCAGTGCTCATATGGGGGCAAGCAATCAGCCCCAGCATTTT. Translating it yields CSAHMGASNQPQHF.

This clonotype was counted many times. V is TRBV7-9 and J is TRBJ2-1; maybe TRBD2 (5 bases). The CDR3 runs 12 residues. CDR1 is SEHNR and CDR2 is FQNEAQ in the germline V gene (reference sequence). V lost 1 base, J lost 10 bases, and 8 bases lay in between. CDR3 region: CASSLVGEEQFF. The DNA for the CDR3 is TGTGCCAGCAGCTTAGTTGGGGAGGAGCAGTTCTTC. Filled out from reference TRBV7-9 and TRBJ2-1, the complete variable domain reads DTGVSQNPRHKITKRGQNVTFRCDPISEHNRLYWYRQTLGQGPEFLTYFQNEAQLEKSRLLSDRFSAERPKGSFSTLEIQRTEQGDSAMYLCASSLVGEEQFFGPGTRLTVL.